The sequence of this T cell receptor beta chain was determined in a study of blood T cell repertoires in COVID-19. Overall study: Collection of acute and convalescent COVID-19 samples took place in the United States, Italy and Spain.

Under the authors' procedure: Reference gene primers were amplified, and this amplification served to estimate nucleated cell counts. Clones were read by immunoSEQ multiplex PCR, and TCRdb kept only the in-frame ones, dropping some. Clone size and the V and J calls come from that table; the DNA yielded D and trimming. The data hold over 200,000 clones, with about nine tenths observed a single time. The ends were cut back, 0 bases at V and 2 bases at J, with 11 bases in the middle. The CDR3 has 16 amino acids. In germline, CDR1 is SGHTA, CDR2 FQGNSA. Material for sequencing was peripheral blood. This TCR was sampled from a woman between 40 and 55 years old with acute or convalescent COVID-19. This chain links TRBV7-2 with TRBJ1-3; D uncertain. CDR3 sequence: CASSLAPTPPGNTIYF. DNA of the CDR3: TGTGCCAGCAGCTTAGCTCCTACCCCCCCTGGAAACACCATATATTTT.